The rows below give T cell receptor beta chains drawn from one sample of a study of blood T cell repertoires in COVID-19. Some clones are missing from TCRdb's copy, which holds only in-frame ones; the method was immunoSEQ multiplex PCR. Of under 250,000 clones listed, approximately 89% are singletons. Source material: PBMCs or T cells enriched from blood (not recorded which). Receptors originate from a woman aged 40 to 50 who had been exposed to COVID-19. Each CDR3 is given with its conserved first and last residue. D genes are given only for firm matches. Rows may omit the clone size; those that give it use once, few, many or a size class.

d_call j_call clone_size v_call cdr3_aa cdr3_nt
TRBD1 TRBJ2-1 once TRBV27 CASSLYIGQGGGNEQFF TGTGCCAGCAGTTTATATATAGGACAGGGGGGAGGAAATGAGCAGTTCTTC
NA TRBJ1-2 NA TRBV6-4 CASSTTPGGYGYTF TGTGCCAGCAGTACGACTCCGGGGGGCTATGGCTACACCTTC
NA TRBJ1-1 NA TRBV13 CASSLEGLGQRAFF TGTGCCAGCAGCTTAGAAGGTTTGGGTCAGAGGGCTTTCTTT
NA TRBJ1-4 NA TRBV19 CASRPTWGDEKLFF TGTGCCAGTAGGCCCACATGGGGGGATGAAAAACTGTTTTTT
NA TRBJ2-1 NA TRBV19 CASKGGVSSENEQFF TGTGCCAGTAAGGGGGGGGTTAGTTCGGAGAATGAGCAGTTCTTC
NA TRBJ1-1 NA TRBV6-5 CASTEPGWANTEAFF TGTGCCAGCACCGAACCTGGGTGGGCGAACACTGAAGCTTTCTTT
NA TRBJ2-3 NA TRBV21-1 CASSKARAGELDTQYF TGTGCCAGCAGCAAAGCCAGAGCGGGAGAGTTAGATACGCAGTATTTT
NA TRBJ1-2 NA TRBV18 CASSLERGYGYTF TGTGCCAGCTCACTCGAAAGGGGCTATGGCTACACCTTC
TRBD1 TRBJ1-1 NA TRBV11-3 CASSSGQGRTFF TGTGCCAGCAGCTCAGGACAGGGACGGACTTTCTTT
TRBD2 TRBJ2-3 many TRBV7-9 CASSFSRGTSGRGDTQYF TGTGCCAGCAGCTTCAGCCGTGGGACTAGCGGGAGGGGTGATACGCAGTATTTT
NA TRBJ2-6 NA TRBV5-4 CASSLRLPGANVLTF TGTGCCAGCAGCTTGAGACTCCCGGGGGCCAACGTCCTGACTTTC
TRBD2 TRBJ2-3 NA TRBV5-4 CASSRPGGAPAGGSGDTQYF TGTGCCAGCAGCCGACCCGGTGGAGCTCCAGCGGGAGGGTCAGGAGATACGCAGTATTTT
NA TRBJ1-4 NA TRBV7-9 CASSLAGGEKLFF TGTGCCAGCAGCTTAGCCGGGGGTGAAAAACTGTTTTTT
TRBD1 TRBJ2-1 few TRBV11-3 CASSRTTGTGRGNEQFF TGTGCCAGCAGTAGAACCACCGGGACAGGAAGGGGCAATGAGCAGTTCTTC
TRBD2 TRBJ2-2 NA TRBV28 CASRERGGLVGELFF TGTGCCAGCCGTGAGCGGGGGGGCCTTGTCGGGGAGCTGTTTTTT
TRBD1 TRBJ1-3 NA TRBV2 CASKPGTGRDTIYF TGTGCCAGTAAACCCGGGACAGGGCGAGACACCATATATTTT
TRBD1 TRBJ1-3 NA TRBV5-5 CASSLGDSERNTIYF TGTGCCAGCAGCTTGGGGGACAGTGAACGAAACACCATATATTTT
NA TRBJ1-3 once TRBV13 CASSLGRTQGNTIYF TGTGCCAGCAGCTTAGGACGGACACAAGGAAACACCATATATTTT
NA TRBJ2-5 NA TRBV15 CATSTPAVGETQYF TGTGCCACCAGCACCCCGGCGGTTGGGGAGACCCAGTACTTC
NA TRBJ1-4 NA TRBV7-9 CASSFRDLPEKLFF TGTGCCAGCAGCTTTCGGGATTTGCCTGAAAAACTGTTTTTT
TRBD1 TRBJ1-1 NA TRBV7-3 CASSTGVSAEAFF TGTGCCAGCAGCACAGGGGTTTCCGCTGAAGCTTTCTTT
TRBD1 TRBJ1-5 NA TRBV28 CASSPRTGQNQPQHF TGTGCCAGCAGCCCGAGGACAGGCCAAAATCAGCCCCAGCATTTT
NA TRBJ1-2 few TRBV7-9 CASSFEGVANYGYTF TGTGCCAGCAGCTTCGAGGGGGTCGCTAACTATGGCTACACCTTC
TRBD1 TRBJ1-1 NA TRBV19 CASSTDRGVMNTEAFF TGTGCCAGTAGCACGGACAGGGGCGTTATGAACACTGAAGCTTTCTTT
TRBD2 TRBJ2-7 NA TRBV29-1 CSVVLRGGYEQYF TGCAGCGTTGTGTTGCGGGGGGGGTACGAGCAGTACTTC
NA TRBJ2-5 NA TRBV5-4 CASSGEMIQETQYF TGTGCCAGCAGCGGGGAGATGATCCAAGAGACCCAGTACTTC
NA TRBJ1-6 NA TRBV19 CASGTNHNSPLHF TGTGCCAGTGGGACTAATCATAATTCACCCCTCCACTTT
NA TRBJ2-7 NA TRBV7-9 CASSLDRGIEQYF TGTGCCAGCAGCTTAGATCGGGGGATCGAGCAGTACTTC
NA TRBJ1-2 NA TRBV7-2 CASSLGSTGAGYTF TGTGCCAGCAGCCTAGGCTCTACAGGAGCTGGCTACACCTTC
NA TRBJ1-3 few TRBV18 CASSPPPGVFAGNTIYF TGTGCCAGCTCACCACCGCCGGGGGTATTTGCTGGAAACACCATATATTTT
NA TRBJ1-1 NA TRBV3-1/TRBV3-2 CASSYSGNTEAFF TGTGCCAGCAGCTATTCAGGAAATACTGAAGCTTTCTTT
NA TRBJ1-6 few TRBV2 CASSEGRVPSPLHF TGTGCCAGCAGTGAAGGCAGGGTCCCCTCACCCCTCCACTTT
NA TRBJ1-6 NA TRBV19 CASNQGSVGNSPLHF TGTGCCAGTAATCAGGGATCAGTGGGCAATTCACCCCTCCACTTT
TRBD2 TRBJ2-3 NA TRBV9 CASSPGEERERTDTQYF TGTGCCAGCAGCCCTGGAGAGGAGCGGGAGCGCACAGATACGCAGTATTTT
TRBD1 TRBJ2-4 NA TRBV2 CASSGNRGRDKNIQYF TGTGCCAGCAGTGGAAACAGGGGGCGCGACAAAAACATTCAGTACTTC
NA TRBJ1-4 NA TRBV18 CASSPPSEGGRKLFF TGTGCCAGCTCACCACCGTCAGAGGGCGGCAGAAAACTGTTTTTT
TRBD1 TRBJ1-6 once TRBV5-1 CASSSGTGGSSYNSPLHF TGCGCCAGCAGCTCCGGGACAGGTGGAAGCTCCTATAATTCACCCCTCCACTTT
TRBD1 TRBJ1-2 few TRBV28 CASSPGQVGRHTF TGTGCCAGCAGTCCCGGACAGGTGGGGAGACACACCTTC
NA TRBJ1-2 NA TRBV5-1 CASRFAPDQGQPNYGYTF TGCGCCAGCAGATTCGCCCCGGACCAGGGCCAGCCTAACTATGGCTACACCTTC
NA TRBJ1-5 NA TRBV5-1 CASSLGNSNQPQHF TGCGCCAGCAGCTTGGGTAATAGCAATCAGCCCCAGCATTTT
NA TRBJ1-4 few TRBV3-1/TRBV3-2 CASSQPGRESEKLFF TGTGCCAGCAGCCAACCAGGGAGGGAGAGTGAAAAACTGTTTTTT
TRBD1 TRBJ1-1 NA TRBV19 CASSIGDRGLLRTEAFF TGTGCCAGTAGTATCGGGGACAGGGGACTGTTACGCACTGAAGCTTTCTTT
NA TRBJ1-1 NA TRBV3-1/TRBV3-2 CASSQSSAEAFF TGTGCCAGCAGCCAATCCTCAGCTGAAGCTTTCTTT
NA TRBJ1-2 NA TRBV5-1 CASSFGEISYGYTF TGCGCCAGCAGCTTCGGGGAAATTAGCTATGGCTACACCTTC
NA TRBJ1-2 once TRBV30 CAWSVRLNGYTF TGTGCCTGGAGTGTACGACTGAATGGCTACACCTTC
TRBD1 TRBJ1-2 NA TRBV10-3 CASKEGAVYGYTF TGTGCCTCCAAGGAGGGGGCTGTCTATGGCTACACCTTC
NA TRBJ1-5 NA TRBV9 CASSRTGNQPQHF TGTGCCAGCAGCCGTACCGGGAATCAGCCCCAGCATTTT